The 31 T cell receptor beta chains below come from one sample, sequenced in a study of blood T cell repertoires in COVID-19. Assay: immunoSEQ multiplex PCR; the TCRdb copy retains only in-frame clones and omits some. The table has roughly 410,000 clones, 89% seen once. The material sequenced was peripheral blood. The receptors shown here come from a woman aged 40-49 years with COVID-19, enrolled during active disease.

This clone was counted between two and nine times. V gene TRBV28 combines with J gene TRBJ2-6; D is perhaps TRBD1 (5 bases). Germline CDR1 is MDHEN and CDR2 is SYDVKM. Trimming shortened V by 7 bases and J by 2 bases, and 21 bases separated the two germline ends. The CDR3 consists of 18 residues. CDR3 DNA sequence: TGTGCCAGCACCTCCCAGGGCCGTCCTCCGACTGGGGCCAACGTCCTGACTTTC. Translating it yields CASTSQGRPPTGANVLTF.

The V call is TRBV5-6, the J call TRBJ2-1; 7 bases line up with TRBD2. The CDR3 contains 15 residues. The J segment lost 13 bases and the V segment lost 0 bases, leaving 13 bases of the junction unmatched. Germline V gene lookup returns CDR1 SGHDT and CDR2 YYEEEE. This CDR3 is CASSLGGRVLSPQFF. CDR3 DNA sequence: TGTGCCAGCAGCTTGGGAGGGAGGGTCCTTTCTCCCCAGTTCTTC.

This chain links TRBV23-1 with TRBJ1-6; D gene uncertain. TRBV23-1 is placed among ORFs of uncertain function. The CDR3 is 17 residues long. The V gene lost 4 bases and the J gene lost 0 bases, with 13 bases spanning the gap. In DNA form, the CDR3 reads TGCGCCAGCAGTCCACCAAACCGGAGCTCCTATAATTCACCCCTCCACTTT. Amino acids: CASSPPNRSSYNSPLHF.

The gene calls are TRBV10-3 and TRBJ2-5; 15 nucleotides match TRBD2. CDR3 size: 18 residues. Germline loops: CDR1 ENHRY, CDR2 SYGVKD. The junction had 7 bases not matched to a gene; V was cut back by 2 bases and J by 3 bases. The CDR3 loop is CAISEAPGLAGGKETQYF. Here the CDR3 DNA reads TGTGCCATCAGTGAGGCCCCGGGACTAGCGGGGGGTAAAGAGACCCAGTACTTC.

The J gene is TRBJ2-1, the V gene TRBV9; TRBD2 aligns across 15 bases. Looked up from germline, CDR1 is SGDLS and CDR2 is YYNGEE. The length of the CDR3 is 18 residues. Unmatched junction bases numbered 6, after V lost 4 bases and J lost 1 base. Written as DNA, the CDR3 is TGTGCCAGCAGCCCCCGGACTAGCGGGGGGGCGTCCTACAATGAGCAGTTCTTC. Its protein is CASSPRTSGGASYNEQFF.

The chain couples TRBV5-4 to TRBJ2-7; D is ambiguous. From germline, CDR1 is SGHNT and CDR2 YYREEE (reference sequence). The CDR3 contains 12 residues. The V and J ends lost 0 bases and 12 bases respectively, with 13 bases between them. CDR3 DNA: TGTGCCAGCAGCTTGGATAGGTCCCAGGCGTACTTC. Translating gives CASSLDRSQAYF. The full variable domain, rest sourced from reference TRBV5-4 and TRBJ2-7, is ETGVTQSPTHLIKTRGQQVTLRCSSQSGHNTVSWYQQALGQGPQFIFQYYREEENGRGNFPPRFSGLQFPNYSSELNVNALELDDSALYLCASSLDRSQAYFGPGTRLTVT.

This chain uses TRBV12-5 with TRBJ1-1, with 10 positions matching TRBD1. Trimming at V came to 3 bases and at J to 5 bases, leaving 9 bases not matched to a gene. Germline V gene sequence: CDR1 LGHNT, CDR2 FRNRAP. This CDR3 contains 16 residues. The CDR3 reads CASGLGTGVITTEAFF. CDR3 DNA sequence: TGTGCTAGTGGTTTAGGGACAGGGGTTATAACGACTGAAGCTTTCTTT.

This chain's CDR3 is CAIRAHSEGSMDSPLHF. The CDR3 DNA sequence: TGTGCCATCAGAGCCCACAGTGAGGGAAGTATGGATTCACCCCTCCACTTT. V and J are TRBV10-3 and TRBJ1-6, with unresolved D. CDR1 and CDR2 from the germline V gene are ENHRY and SYGVKD. The CDR3 runs 17 residues. Trimming took off 6 bases at V and 8 bases at J, with 23 bases between the two ends.

The V and J genes are TRBV7-3 and TRBJ2-5; 9 bases match TRBD1. Germline CDR1 reads SGHTA; CDR2 reads FQGTGA. J was trimmed by 0 bases and V by 1 base; bases with no gene match: 3. The CDR3 runs to 16 residues. In DNA, the CDR3 is TGTGCCAGCAGCTTAAGTGACAGGGGGTACCAAGAGACCCAGTACTTC. Encoded protein: CASSLSDRGYQETQYF.

The chain couples TRBV6-2 or TRBV6-3 to TRBJ1-5; tentative D call: TRBD1 (5 bases). The CDR3 has 16 amino acids. Germline V gives CDR1 MNHEY, CDR2 SVGEGT. V shed 3 bases and J shed 4 bases, with 16 bases lying between them. The CDR3 DNA reads TGTGCCAGCAGTTATTGGTACGGGGGAGCTAATCAGCCCCAGCATTTT. Translation: CASSYWYGGANQPQHF.

This chain joins TRBV3-1 (or the pseudogene TRBV3-2) and TRBJ2-1, with TRBD1 as a possible D gene (5 bases). Trimming removed 2 bases from V and 3 bases from J, with 14 bases in between. The CDR3 is 16 residues long. Germline V gene lookup returns CDR1 LGHDT and CDR2 YNNKEL (reference sequence). The CDR3 DNA is TGTGCCAGCAGCCAAATGATTTGGGGCAGCTACAATGAGCAGTTCTTC. Translated: CASSQMIWGSYNEQFF.

This clone was observed a single time. CDR3 sequence (DNA): TGTGCCACCAGCAGTTACCAGACAGTCACAGATACGCAGTATTTT. Its translation is CATSSYQTVTDTQYF. The rearrangement uses TRBV15 and TRBJ2-3; perhaps TRBD1 as D (5 bases). Per the germline V gene, CDR1 is LNHNV and CDR2 is YYDKDF (reference sequence). Trimming removed 3 bases from V and 2 bases from J, with 12 bases in between. CDR3 size: 15 residues.

The chain is built from TRBV7-2 and TRBJ2-1; a weak D match, TRBD2 (6 bases). The germline gives CDR1 SGHTA, CDR2 FQGNSA. Trimming left V 5 bases short and J 4 bases short, with 18 bases between. CDR3 size: 16 residues. CDR3 in amino acids: CASSNLGAGTYNEQFF. The CDR3 DNA is TGTGCCAGCAGCAACCTAGGGGCGGGGACTTACAATGAGCAGTTCTTC.

The chain carries TRBV19 and TRBJ2-1; 10 positions agree with TRBD1. The CDR3 is 15 amino acids. V shed 5 bases, J shed 12 bases, and the junction held 13 bases outside the gene matches. Germline V gene sequence: CDR1 LNHDA, CDR2 SQIVND (reference sequence). The CDR3 DNA sequence: TGTGCCAGTAGTGTATGGGACAGGGGTTCGGGACCGCAGTTCTTC. The encoded protein is CASSVWDRGSGPQFF.

As concerns this clone: Germline is not matched at one junction end, which may reflect a read error. This chain connects TRBV7-6 to TRBJ1-6, with a tentative D call TRBD1 (5 bases). The germline V gene has CDR1 SGHVS and CDR2 FNYEAQ. The CDR3 runs 14 residues. The CDR3 DNA reads as TGTGCCAGCAGCCAGACGGGGACTAATTCACCCCTCTACTTT. This codes for CASSQTGTNSPLYF. The full variable domain, with the rest looked up from reference TRBV7-6 and TRBJ1-6, is GAGVSQSPRYKVTKRGQDVALRCDPISGHVSLYWYRQALGQGPEFLTYFNYEAQQDKSGLPNDRFSAERPEGSISTLTIQRTEQRDSAMYRCASSQTGTNSPLYFGNGTRLTVT.

The chain carries TRBV7-8 and TRBJ2-2; TRBD1 matches 7 bases. The CDR3 consists of 17 residues. CDR1 is SGHVS, CDR2 FQNEAQ, per germline. V was clipped by 1 base and J by 0 bases; unmatched bases: 5. This CDR3 reads CASSLGGGRANTGELFF. CDR3 nucleotides: TGTGCCAGCAGCTTAGGAGGGGGCAGGGCGAACACCGGGGAGCTGTTTTTT.

CDR3 in DNA: TGCAGCGTTGGCGTACCCTTGGGGACTGAGGCAGATACGCAGTATTTT. As protein: CSVGVPLGTEADTQYF. The chain combines TRBV29-1 with TRBJ2-3, with D maybe TRBD2 (6 bases). V was pared by 4 bases and J by 4 bases, with 21 bases between. The CDR3 covers 16 residues. CDR1 SQVTM and CDR2 ANQGSEA come from the germline V gene.

V and J are TRBV15 and TRBJ1-6, with 7 bases matching TRBD1. V gave up 4 bases and J gave up 9 bases; unmatched junction bases: 9. Germline V CDR1 and CDR2: LNHNV, YYDKDF (reference sequence). The CDR3 length is 15 residues. The CDR3 DNA follows: TGTGCCACCAGCACTGGGAGACAGGGAAGTTCACCCCTCCACTTT. Its translation: CATSTGRQGSSPLHF.

The chain joins TRBV7-9 to TRBJ1-5; 7 bases are a match to TRBD1. The germline V gene has CDR1 SEHNR and CDR2 FQNEAQ (reference sequence). The CDR3 consists of 13 residues. Germline trimming cut 2 bases from V and 15 bases from J; bases unmatched to any gene: 10. The CDR3, as DNA: TGTGCCAGCAGCTTAAATTGGGACAGTCTGTTGCATTTT. Protein: CASSLNWDSLLHF.

The chain combines TRBV29-1 with TRBJ2-1; D gene uncertain. Germline V gives CDR1 SQVTM, CDR2 ANQGSEA. V lost 4 bases and J lost 5, with 6 bases in between. The CDR3 contains 11 residues. CDR3 coding DNA: TGCAGCGTTGGGGCAAACAATGAGCAGTTCTTC. Translating it yields CSVGANNEQFF.

This chain connects TRBV4-3 to TRBJ1-3; D might be TRBD1 (6 bases). This CDR3 is 17 amino acids long. CDR1 is LGHNA, CDR2 YSLEER, per germline. The germline V and J ends were trimmed by 2 bases and 0 bases, with 14 bases remaining between them. The CDR3 here is CASSQLPDRLSGNTIYF. In DNA form, the CDR3 reads TGCGCCAGCAGCCAATTACCCGACAGGCTCTCTGGAAACACCATATATTTT.

The rearrangement links TRBV5-1 to TRBJ2-7, with a possible D match to TRBD2 (6 bases). Germline CDR1 is SGHRS and CDR2 is YFSETQ. This CDR3 spans 16 amino acids. Between the trimmed V and J ends, which lost 1 base and 0 bases, there was a span of 14 bases. As DNA, the CDR3 is TGCGCCAGCAGCTTGTGGGGCGGGACGTTCTCCTACGAGCAGTACTTC. Encoded protein: CASSLWGGTFSYEQYF.

This clone was recorded only once. V and J are TRBV7-9 and TRBJ1-3; TRBD1 is a possible D gene (5 bases). In germline, CDR1 is SEHNR, CDR2 FQNEAQ (reference sequence). Trimming removed 0 bases from V and 3 bases from J, with 9 bases in between. This CDR3 is 15 amino acids long. This chain's CDR3 is CASSLASRVGNTIYF. The CDR3 DNA sequence: TGTGCCAGCAGCTTAGCGTCCAGGGTTGGAAACACCATATATTTT.

The chain uses TRBV9 and TRBJ1-1; D ambiguous. Trimming pared 0 bases from V and 1 base from J, leaving 10 bases between. This CDR3 is built from 15 residues. Per germline, CDR1 SGDLS and CDR2 YYNGEE. CDR3 in amino acids: CASSVGEDANTEAFF. CDR3 bases: TGTGCCAGCAGCGTAGGGGAGGACGCGAACACTGAAGCTTTCTTT.

The J gene is TRBJ2-2, the V gene TRBV9, with 8 positions matching TRBD1. V shed 5 bases and J 4 bases; nucleotides not matched to a gene: 4. This CDR3 comprises 14 residues. Germline V lookup: CDR1 SGDLS, CDR2 YYNGEE. In nucleotides, the CDR3 is TGTGCCAGCAGTTGGGACAGGTCCACCGGGGAGCTGTTTTTT. It codes for CASSWDRSTGELFF.

The chain couples TRBV5-1 to TRBJ2-1; 11 bases align to TRBD1. Germline-derived CDR1 and CDR2 are SGHRS and YFSETQ. This CDR3 is 16 amino acids long. Unmatched junction bases numbered 3, after V lost 0 bases and J lost 4 bases. CDR3 amino acids: CASSLVGQGAYNEQFF. The CDR3 nucleotides read TGCGCCAGCAGCTTGGTAGGACAGGGGGCATACAATGAGCAGTTCTTC.

The genes are TRBV5-1 and TRBJ2-5; the match to TRBD1 covers 9 bases. Germline assignment: CDR1 SGHRS and CDR2 YFSETQ. V lost 8 bases to trimming and J lost 4 bases; unmatched junction nucleotides: 6. The CDR3 totals 13 residues. DNA for the CDR3: TGCGCCAGTTCGAGACAGGGGGTAGAGACCCAGTACTTC. Protein product: CASSRQGVETQYF.

This clone was counted once. The V gene is TRBV11-1, the J gene TRBJ2-2; D perhaps matches TRBD1 (6 bases). Germline V gives CDR1 SGHAT, CDR2 FQDESV (reference sequence). V lost 0 bases, J lost 5 bases, and 13 bases lay in between. There are 16 residues in the CDR3. CDR3 amino acids: CASSLAPGARTGELFF. In DNA form, the CDR3 reads TGTGCCAGCAGCTTAGCTCCAGGGGCACGAACCGGGGAGCTGTTTTTT. Full variable domain (remainder filled in from reference TRBV11-1 and TRBJ2-2): EAEVAQSPRYKITEKSQAVAFWCDPISGHATLYWYRQILGQGPELLVQFQDESVVDDSQLPKDRFSAERLKGVDSTLKIQPAELGDSAMYLCASSLAPGARTGELFFGEGSRLTVL.

A single count supports this clone. The rearrangement links TRBV4-2 to TRBJ2-2, with 9 bases aligning to TRBD2. CDR1 and CDR2 from the germline V gene are LGHNA and YNFKEQ. Trimming cost V 5 bases and J 3 bases; bases outside gene matches: 4. The CDR3 length is 15 residues. This CDR3 is CASSELAGDTGELFF. CDR3 in DNA: TGTGCCAGCAGCGAATTAGCGGGAGACACCGGGGAGCTGTTTTTT.

This clone was observed a single time. The same CDR3 is also encoded by other DNA sequences in this sample. The chain carries TRBV4-1 and TRBJ2-7; 10 nucleotides agree with TRBD2. V gave up 0 bases and J gave up 7 bases; unmatched junction bases: 9. The CDR3 sequence is 16 residues long. The germline gives CDR1 MGHRA, CDR2 YSYEKL. CDR3 protein: CASSQDAEREGHEQYF. CDR3 bases: TGCGCCAGCAGCCAAGATGCGGAGCGGGAGGGGCATGAGCAGTACTTC.

V usage is TRBV10-3 and J usage is TRBJ2-5; D ambiguous. Trimming pared 4 bases from V and 7 bases from J, leaving 13 bases between. Germline-derived CDR1 and CDR2 are ENHRY and SYGVKD. The CDR3 is made up of 13 amino acids. The DNA of the CDR3 is TGTGCCATCAGTGTTCAACCCTCGGGGACCCAGTACTTC. This codes for CAISVQPSGTQYF.